The rows below give T cell receptor beta chains drawn from one sample of a study of read filtering for tumor transcriptome and immune sequencing. TCRdb re-analysed the reads in MiXCR, keeping a single row per CDR3 protein. The repertoire holds approximately 140,000 distinct CDR3 sequences, with over 10% as singletons. The sample taken for sequencing was a population of CD138-negative cells sorted from bone marrow. The receptors come from a donor at least 40 years old with multiple myeloma. Both conserved end residues are part of each CDR3. The order of the fields is J gene, D gene, clone size, V gene, CDR3 length, CDR3 protein, CDR3 DNA. D genes are given only for firm matches. The size field is filled for only some rows; it gives once, few, many or a size class.

TRBJ1-1 | NA | many | TRBV28 | 15 | CASSSPPNGETEAFF | TGTGCCAGCAGTTCCCCCCCCAACGGGGAAACTGAAGCTTTCTTT
TRBJ2-1 | TRBD2 | many | TRBV7-2 | 17 | CASSLVGGGSSYNEQFF | TGTGCCAGCAGCTTAGTAGGAGGCGGGAGTAGTTACAATGAGCAGTTCTTC
TRBJ2-3 | TRBD2 | many | TRBV4-3 | 17 | CASSRRGLAGGADTQYF | TGCGCCAGCAGCCGAAGGGGACTAGCGGGAGGGGCAGATACGCAGTATTTT
TRBJ2-3 | NA | many | TRBV2 | 14 | CASRRRQGTDTQYF | TGTGCCAGCAGAAGACGACAGGGCACAGATACGCAGTATTTT
TRBJ2-2 | TRBD1 | many | TRBV20-1 | 14 | CSATSTGVIGELFF | TGCAGTGCTACATCGACAGGGGTCATCGGGGAGCTGTTTTTT
TRBJ2-4 | NA | NA | TRBV5-4 | 15 | CASSLDPLAKNIQYF | TGTGCCAGCAGCTTGGACCCCCTAGCCAAAAACATTCAGTACTTC
TRBJ2-1 | TRBD1 | many | TRBV12-5 | 16 | CASVPSLGQGAIEQFF | TGTGCTAGTGTCCCGAGCCTGGGACAGGGGGCAATTGAGCAGTTCTTC
TRBJ1-4 | NA | NA | TRBV19 | 14 | CASSIWRTNEKLFF | TGTGCCAGTAGTATATGGAGAACTAATGAAAAACTGTTTTTT
TRBJ2-5 | TRBD1 | many | TRBV4-1 | 15 | CASSHLDRGQETQYF | TGCGCCAGCAGCCACCTTGACAGGGGGCAAGAGACCCAGTACTTC
TRBJ2-1 | NA | many | TRBV28 | 14 | CASTVGGRGNEQFF | TGTGCCAGCACTGTCGGGGGGCGAGGGAATGAGCAGTTCTTC
TRBJ2-3 | NA | many | TRBV5-5 | 15 | CASSFPYTSTDTQYF | TGTGCCAGCAGCTTTCCTTATACTAGCACAGATACGCAGTATTTT
TRBJ2-1 | TRBD2 | many | TRBV6-1 | 16 | CASGGRSGRATNEQFF | TGTGCCAGCGGGGGACGTAGCGGGAGGGCCACGAATGAGCAGTTCTTC
TRBJ2-3 | TRBD2 | few | TRBV29-1 | 20 | CSAGRVLAGGSKTSTDTQYF | TGCAGCGCGGGAAGGGTCCTAGCGGGAGGGTCCAAAACTAGCACAGATACGCAGTATTTT
TRBJ2-3 | TRBD2 | many | TRBV12-3/TRBV12-4 | 15 | CASSRSGRTADTQYF | TGTGCCAGCAGTCGTAGCGGGAGGACTGCAGATACGCAGTATTTT
TRBJ1-1 | NA | many | TRBV5-1 | 14 | CASRMDSSNTEAFF | TGCGCCAGCAGGATGGACTCCTCGAACACTGAAGCTTTCTTT
TRBJ1-5 | NA | few | TRBV24-1 | 13 | CATSRRGGQPQHF | TGTGCCACCAGTCGGCGGGGCGGTCAGCCCCAGCATTTT
TRBJ2-1 | NA | many | TRBV29-1 | 14 | CSVDVSGIGNEQFF | TGCAGCGTTGATGTTAGCGGTATCGGCAATGAGCAGTTCTTC
TRBJ2-2 | NA | few | TRBV5-1 | 13 | CASRVSGTGELFF | TGCGCCAGCAGGGTGAGCGGGACCGGGGAGCTGTTTTTT
TRBJ1-1 | TRBD1 | many | TRBV5-1 | 17 | CASSSRDRERQYTEAFF | TGCGCCAGCAGCTCTCGTGACAGGGAACGGCAGTACACTGAAGCTTTCTTT
TRBJ1-1 | NA | many | TRBV9 | 16 | CASSVGVAAINTEAFF | TGTGCCAGCAGCGTAGGGGTGGCAGCTATTAACACTGAAGCTTTCTTT
TRBJ2-1 | NA | many | TRBV29-1 | 14 | CSVGPLQSYNEQFF | TGCAGCGTTGGCCCACTACAGTCCTACAATGAGCAGTTCTTC
TRBJ2-3 | NA | many | TRBV27 | 14 | CASSFRTWADTQYF | TGTGCCAGCAGTTTCCGGACTTGGGCGGATACGCAGTATTTT
TRBJ2-1 | TRBD2 | few | TRBV10-3 | 15 | CAIQRLAGEVYEQFF | TGTGCCATCCAAAGGCTAGCGGGAGAAGTCTATGAGCAGTTCTTC
TRBJ2-7 | NA | many | TRBV5-1 | 13 | CASSGPVQVEQYF | TGCGCCAGCAGCGGGCCCGTCCAAGTCGAGCAGTACTTC
TRBJ2-7 | TRBD1 | many | TRBV6-1 | 14 | CASPPDRVPYEQYF | TGTGCCAGCCCCCCGGACAGGGTTCCCTACGAGCAGTACTTC
TRBJ1-5 | NA | many | TRBV12-3/TRBV12-4 | 15 | CASSPTGPLNQPQHF | TGTGCCAGCAGTCCGACCGGGCCGCTTAATCAGCCCCAGCATTTT
TRBJ2-7 | TRBD1 | many | TRBV6-2/TRBV6-3 | 15 | CASSYSTGSSYEQYF | TGTGCCAGCAGTTACTCGACAGGGAGCTCCTACGAGCAGTACTTC
TRBJ1-5 | NA | many | TRBV6-6 | 16 | CASSYTGAYSNQPQHF | TGTGCCAGCAGTTACACGGGGGCGTATAGCAATCAGCCCCAGCATTTT
TRBJ2-1 | TRBD2 | many | TRBV20-1 | 14 | CSARGLAGKDEQFF | TGCAGTGCTAGAGGACTAGCGGGGAAGGATGAGCAGTTCTTC
TRBJ2-2 | NA | many | TRBV3-1 | 16 | CASSPRAGQNTGELFF | TGTGCCAGCAGCCCCCGGGCAGGGCAGAACACCGGGGAGCTGTTTTTT
TRBJ2-1 | NA | many | TRBV11-2 | 18 | CASSLQSADGVRGNEQFF | TGTGCCAGCAGCTTACAGTCGGCGGACGGGGTACGGGGCAATGAGCAGTTCTTC
TRBJ2-5 | NA | many | TRBV29-1 | 13 | CSVEGHLQETQYF | TGCAGCGTTGAAGGGCACCTCCAAGAGACCCAGTACTTC
TRBJ2-1 | TRBD2 | many | TRBV6-6 | 14 | CASSGTSGSYEQFF | TGTGCCAGCAGCGGGACTAGCGGGAGTTATGAGCAGTTCTTC
TRBJ1-1 | TRBD1 | many | TRBV5-5 | 14 | CASSSRQGRTEAFF | TGTGCCAGCAGCTCCAGACAGGGTAGGACTGAAGCTTTCTTT
TRBJ2-5 | TRBD2 | many | TRBV7-8 | 14 | CASSSTGGQETQYF | TGTGCCAGCAGCTCGACCGGGGGGCAAGAGACCCAGTACTTC
TRBJ1-6 | NA | many | TRBV7-9 | 13 | CASSFWRESPLHF | TGTGCCAGCAGCTTCTGGAGGGAGTCACCCCTCCACTTT
TRBJ2-5 | NA | NA | TRBV18 | 13 | CASSPRGQETQYF | TGTGCCAGCTCACCTCGGGGGCAAGAGACCCAGTACTTC
TRBJ2-1 | TRBD2 | many | TRBV4-1 | 14 | CASSQDWGLYEQFF | TGCGCCAGCAGCCAAGATTGGGGACTATATGAGCAGTTCTTC
TRBJ1-1 | TRBD1 | many | TRBV24-1 | 16 | CATSDFEGALDTEAFF | TGTGCCACCAGTGATTTTGAGGGGGCTCTGGATACTGAAGCTTTCTTT
TRBJ2-5 | NA | many | TRBV7-3 | 13 | CASSSGQQETQYF | TGTGCCAGCAGCTCGGGCCAACAAGAGACCCAGTACTTC
TRBJ2-3 | NA | NA | TRBV7-6 | 18 | CASSLLGWGRASTDTQYF | TGTGCCAGCAGCTTATTGGGCTGGGGCAGAGCTAGCACAGATACGCAGTATTTT
TRBJ2-2 | TRBD1 | many | TRBV29-1 | 14 | CSVAHTGGTGELFF | TGCAGCGTTGCTCACACAGGGGGCACCGGGGAGCTGTTTTTT
TRBJ2-7 | NA | few | TRBV7-2 | 15 | CASSLAGPLTYEQYF | TGTGCCAGCAGCTTAGCGGGACCCCTTACCTACGAGCAGTACTTC
TRBJ1-2 | NA | many | TRBV20-1 | 14 | CSAPGTGARDGYTF | TGCAGTGCCCCCGGGACGGGCGCAAGAGATGGCTACACCTTC
TRBJ2-1 | TRBD2 | many | TRBV2 | 17 | CASRRLTSGRYDNEQFF | TGTGCCAGCAGGCGCCTGACTAGCGGGCGCTACGACAATGAGCAGTTCTTC
TRBJ2-5 | TRBD2 | NA | TRBV7-2 | 14 | CASSSMGLGETQYF | TGTGCCAGCAGCTCCATGGGACTAGGAGAGACCCAGTACTTC
TRBJ1-4 | TRBD1 | many | TRBV29-1 | 12 | CSVGQGREKLFF | TGCAGCGTTGGACAGGGGCGTGAAAAACTGTTTTTT
TRBJ2-3 | TRBD2 | many | TRBV3-1 | 17 | CASSHLLAGGQRDTQYF | TGTGCCAGCAGCCACCTCCTAGCGGGAGGGCAGAGAGATACGCAGTATTTT
TRBJ2-1 | TRBD2 | many | TRBV27 | 15 | CASSLSPSGRGEQFF | TGTGCCAGCAGTTTATCTCCTAGCGGGAGAGGCGAGCAGTTCTTC
TRBJ2-7 | NA | many | TRBV20-1 | 13 | CSARESGQGEQYF | TGCAGTGCTAGAGAAAGCGGGCAGGGCGAGCAGTACTTC
TRBJ1-5 | TRBD1 | many | TRBV5-6 | 16 | CASSPGTGSSNQPQHF | TGTGCCAGCAGCCCTGGGACAGGGAGTAGCAATCAGCCCCAGCATTTT
TRBJ2-3 | TRBD2 | many | TRBV9 | 16 | CASSVLAGEVTDTQYF | TGTGCCAGCAGCGTTCTAGCGGGAGAGGTCACAGATACGCAGTATTTT